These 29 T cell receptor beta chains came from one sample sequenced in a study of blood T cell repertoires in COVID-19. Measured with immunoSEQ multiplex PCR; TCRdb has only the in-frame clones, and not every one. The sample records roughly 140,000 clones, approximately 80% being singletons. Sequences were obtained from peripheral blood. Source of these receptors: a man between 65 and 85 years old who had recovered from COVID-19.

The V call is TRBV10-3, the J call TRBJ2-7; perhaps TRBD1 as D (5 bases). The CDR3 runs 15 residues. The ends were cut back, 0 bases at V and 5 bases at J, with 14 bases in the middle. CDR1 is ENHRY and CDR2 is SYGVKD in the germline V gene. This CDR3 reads CAISESTVLTDEQYF. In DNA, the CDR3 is TGTGCCATCAGTGAGTCGACAGTTTTGACCGACGAGCAGTACTTC.

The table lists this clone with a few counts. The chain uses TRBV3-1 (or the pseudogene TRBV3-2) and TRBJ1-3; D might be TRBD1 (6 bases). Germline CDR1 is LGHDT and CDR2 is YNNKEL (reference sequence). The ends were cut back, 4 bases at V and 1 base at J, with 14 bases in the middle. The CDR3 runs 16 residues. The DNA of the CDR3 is TGTGCCAGCAGCCCTCAGGGGTTCGGGTCTGGAAACACCATATATTTT. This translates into CASSPQGFGSGNTIYF.

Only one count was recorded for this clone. CDR3 in amino acids: CASSSRTVPYEQYF. The DNA of the CDR3 is TGTGCCAGCAGCTCGAGGACAGTTCCCTACGAGCAGTACTTC. V is TRBV7-9 and J is TRBJ2-7; D is possibly TRBD1 (6 bases). V lost 4 bases, J lost 2 bases, and 12 bases lay in between. The CDR3 has 14 residues. Germline V CDR1 and CDR2: SEHNR, FQNEAQ (reference sequence).

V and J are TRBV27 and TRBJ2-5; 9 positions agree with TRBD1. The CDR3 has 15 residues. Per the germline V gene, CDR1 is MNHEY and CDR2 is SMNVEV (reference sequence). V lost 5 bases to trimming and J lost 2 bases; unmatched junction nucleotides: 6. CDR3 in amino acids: CASSPYRGRQETQYF. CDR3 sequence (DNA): TGTGCCAGCAGTCCCTACAGGGGGCGGCAAGAGACCCAGTACTTC.

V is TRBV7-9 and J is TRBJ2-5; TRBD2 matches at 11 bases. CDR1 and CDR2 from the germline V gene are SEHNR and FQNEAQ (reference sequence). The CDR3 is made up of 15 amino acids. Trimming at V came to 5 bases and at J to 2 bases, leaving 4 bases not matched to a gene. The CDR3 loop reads CASSQGLAEQETQYF. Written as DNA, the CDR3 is TGTGCCAGCAGCCAGGGACTAGCGGAACAAGAGACCCAGTACTTC.

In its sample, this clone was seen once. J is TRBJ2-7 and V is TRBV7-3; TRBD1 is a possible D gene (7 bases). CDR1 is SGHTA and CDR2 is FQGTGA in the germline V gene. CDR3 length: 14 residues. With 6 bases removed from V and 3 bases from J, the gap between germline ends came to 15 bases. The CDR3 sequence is CASSLQGGNYEQYF. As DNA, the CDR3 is TGTGCCAGCAGTCTCCAGGGGGGAAACTACGAGCAGTACTTC.

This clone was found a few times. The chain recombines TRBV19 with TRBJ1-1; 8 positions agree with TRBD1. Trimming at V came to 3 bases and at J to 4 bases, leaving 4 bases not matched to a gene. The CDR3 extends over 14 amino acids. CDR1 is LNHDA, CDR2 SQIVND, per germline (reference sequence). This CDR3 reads CASSMAGGITEAFF. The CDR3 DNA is TGTGCCAGTAGTATGGCAGGGGGCATCACTGAAGCTTTCTTT.

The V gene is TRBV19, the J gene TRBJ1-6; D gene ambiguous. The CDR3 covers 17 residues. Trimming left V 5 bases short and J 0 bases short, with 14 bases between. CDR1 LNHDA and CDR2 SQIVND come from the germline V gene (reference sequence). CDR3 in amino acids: CASSSFPAGSYNSPLHF. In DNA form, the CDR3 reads TGTGCCAGTAGTTCCTTCCCGGCAGGCTCCTATAATTCACCCCTCCACTTT.

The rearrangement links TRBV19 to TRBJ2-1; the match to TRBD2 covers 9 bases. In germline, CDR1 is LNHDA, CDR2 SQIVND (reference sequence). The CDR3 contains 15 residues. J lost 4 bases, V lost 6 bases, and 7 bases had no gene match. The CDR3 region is CASRAFSGSYNEQFF. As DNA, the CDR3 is TGTGCCAGTAGAGCCTTTAGCGGGAGTTACAATGAGCAGTTCTTC.

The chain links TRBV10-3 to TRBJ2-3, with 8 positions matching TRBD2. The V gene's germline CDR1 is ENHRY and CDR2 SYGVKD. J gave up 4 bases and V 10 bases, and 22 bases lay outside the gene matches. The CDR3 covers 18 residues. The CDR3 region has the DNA TGTGCCACCGGACCAGAAACCCGCGACTTAGCGGGATCAGATACGCAGTATTTT. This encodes CATGPETRDLAGSDTQYF.

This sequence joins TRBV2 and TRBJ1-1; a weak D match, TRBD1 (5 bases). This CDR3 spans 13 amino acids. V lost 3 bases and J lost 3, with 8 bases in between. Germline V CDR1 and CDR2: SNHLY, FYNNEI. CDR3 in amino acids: CASSDRGDTEAFF. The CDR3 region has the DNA TGTGCCAGCAGTGATCGGGGGGACACTGAAGCTTTCTTT.

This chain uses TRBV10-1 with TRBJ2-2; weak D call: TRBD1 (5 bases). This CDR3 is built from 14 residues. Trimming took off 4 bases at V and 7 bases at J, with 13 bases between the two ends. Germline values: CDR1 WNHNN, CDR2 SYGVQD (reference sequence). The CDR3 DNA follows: TGCGCCAGCAGTGGACAGACCAATGGCGGGGAGCTGTTTTTT. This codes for CASSGQTNGGELFF.

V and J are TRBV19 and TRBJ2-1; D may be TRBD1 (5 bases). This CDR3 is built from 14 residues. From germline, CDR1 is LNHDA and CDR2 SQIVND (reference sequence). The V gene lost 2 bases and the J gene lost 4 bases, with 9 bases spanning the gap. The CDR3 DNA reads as TGTGCCAGTAGTATACGGACAAATTACAATGAGCAGTTCTTC. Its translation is CASSIRTNYNEQFF.

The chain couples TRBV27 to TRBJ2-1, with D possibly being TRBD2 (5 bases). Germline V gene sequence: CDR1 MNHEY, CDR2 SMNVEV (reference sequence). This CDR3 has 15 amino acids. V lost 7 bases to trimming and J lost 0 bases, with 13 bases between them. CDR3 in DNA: TGTGCCAGCAAAGTAAGGAGGAGCTCCTACAATGAGCAGTTCTTC. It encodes CASKVRRSSYNEQFF.

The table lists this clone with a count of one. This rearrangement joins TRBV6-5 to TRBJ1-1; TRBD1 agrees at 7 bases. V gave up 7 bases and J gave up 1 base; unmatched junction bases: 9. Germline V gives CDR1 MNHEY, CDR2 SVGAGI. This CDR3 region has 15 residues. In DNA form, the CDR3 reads TGTGCCAGCACACCCGGGGGACAGAGGAACACTGAAGCTTTCTTT. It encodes CASTPGGQRNTEAFF.

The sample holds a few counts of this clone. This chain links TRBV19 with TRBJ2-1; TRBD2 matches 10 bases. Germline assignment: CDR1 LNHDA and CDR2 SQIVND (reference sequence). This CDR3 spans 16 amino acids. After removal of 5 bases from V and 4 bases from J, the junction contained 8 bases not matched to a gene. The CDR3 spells CASSFQAGGPYNEQFF. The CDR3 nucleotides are TGTGCCAGTAGTTTTCAAGCGGGAGGGCCGTACAATGAGCAGTTCTTC. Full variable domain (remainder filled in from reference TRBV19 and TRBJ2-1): DGGITQSPKYLFRKEGQNVTLSCEQNLNHDAMYWYRQDPGQGLRLIYYSQIVNDFQKGDIAEGYSVSREKKESFPLTVTSAQKNPTAFYLCASSFQAGGPYNEQFFGPGTRLTVL.

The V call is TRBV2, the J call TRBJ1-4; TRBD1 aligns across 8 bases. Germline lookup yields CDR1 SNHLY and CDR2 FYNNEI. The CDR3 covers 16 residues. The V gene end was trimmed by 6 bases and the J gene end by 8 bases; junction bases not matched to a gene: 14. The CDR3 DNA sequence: TGTGCCAGCAGACCCGGACAGGGCGGAGGTGAGGAAAAACTGTTTTTT. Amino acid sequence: CASRPGQGGGEEKLFF.

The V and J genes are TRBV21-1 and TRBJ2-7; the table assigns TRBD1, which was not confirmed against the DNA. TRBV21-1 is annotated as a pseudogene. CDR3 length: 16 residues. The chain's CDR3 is CASSKRQGPSSYEQYF. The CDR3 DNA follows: TGTGCCAGCAGCAAAAGACAGGGTCCTAGCTCCTACGAGCAGTACTTC.

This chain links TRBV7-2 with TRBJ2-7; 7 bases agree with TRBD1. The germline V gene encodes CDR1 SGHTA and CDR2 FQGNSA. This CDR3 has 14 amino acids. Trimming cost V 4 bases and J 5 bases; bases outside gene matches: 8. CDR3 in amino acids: CASSSTGKMDEQYF. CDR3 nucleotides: TGTGCCAGCAGCTCGACAGGGAAGATGGACGAGCAGTACTTC. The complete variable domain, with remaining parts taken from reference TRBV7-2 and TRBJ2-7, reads GAGVSQSPSNKVTEKGKDVELRCDPISGHTALYWYRQSLGQGLEFLIYFQGNSAPDKSGLPSDRFSAERTGGSVSTLTIQRTQQEDSAVYLCASSSTGKMDEQYFGPGTRLTVT.

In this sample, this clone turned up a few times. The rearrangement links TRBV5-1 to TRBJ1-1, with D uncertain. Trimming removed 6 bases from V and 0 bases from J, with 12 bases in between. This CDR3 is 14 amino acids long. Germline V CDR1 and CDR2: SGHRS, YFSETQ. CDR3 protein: CASTEVGVNTEAFF. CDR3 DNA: TGCGCCAGCACCGAGGTCGGAGTGAACACTGAAGCTTTCTTT.

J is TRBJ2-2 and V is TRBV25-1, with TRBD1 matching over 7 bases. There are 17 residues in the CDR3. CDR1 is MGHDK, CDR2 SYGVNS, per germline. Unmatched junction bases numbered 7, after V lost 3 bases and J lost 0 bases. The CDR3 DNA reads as TGTGCCAGCAGTGATGAAAGACAGGGTACGAACACCGGGGAGCTGTTTTTT. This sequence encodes CASSDERQGTNTGELFF.

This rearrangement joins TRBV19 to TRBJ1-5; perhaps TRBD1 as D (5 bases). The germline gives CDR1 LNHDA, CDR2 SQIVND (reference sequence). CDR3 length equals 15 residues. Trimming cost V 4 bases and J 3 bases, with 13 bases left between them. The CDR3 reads CASSTQGSDNQPQHF. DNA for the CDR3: TGTGCCAGTAGTACCCAGGGATCCGACAATCAGCCCCAGCATTTT. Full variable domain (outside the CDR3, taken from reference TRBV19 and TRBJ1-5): DGGITQSPKYLFRKEGQNVTLSCEQNLNHDAMYWYRQDPGQGLRLIYYSQIVNDFQKGDIAEGYSVSREKKESFPLTVTSAQKNPTAFYLCASSTQGSDNQPQHFGDGTRLSIL.

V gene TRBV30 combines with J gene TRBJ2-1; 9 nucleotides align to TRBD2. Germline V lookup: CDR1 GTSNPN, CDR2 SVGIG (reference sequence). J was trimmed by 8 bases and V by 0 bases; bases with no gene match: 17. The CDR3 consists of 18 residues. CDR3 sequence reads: CAWSVLIAGDGHFDEQFF. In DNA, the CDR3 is TGTGCCTGGAGTGTTCTGATAGCGGGGGATGGGCATTTCGATGAGCAGTTCTTC.

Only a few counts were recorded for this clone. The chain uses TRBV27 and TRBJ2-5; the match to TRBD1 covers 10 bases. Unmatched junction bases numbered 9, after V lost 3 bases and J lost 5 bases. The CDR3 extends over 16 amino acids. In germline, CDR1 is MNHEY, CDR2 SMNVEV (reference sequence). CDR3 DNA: TGTGCCAGCAGTTTGGGACAGGGGAGGTTTGGGGAGACCCAGTACTTC. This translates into CASSLGQGRFGETQYF.

The CDR3 loop is CASSVETGSSPLHF. The CDR3 DNA sequence: TGTGCCAGCAGCGTAGAGACAGGGAGCTCACCCCTCCACTTT. The chain employs TRBV9 and TRBJ1-6; 7 bases line up with TRBD1. After removal of 0 bases from V and 10 bases from J, the junction contained 4 bases not matched to a gene. Germline V lookup: CDR1 SGDLS, CDR2 YYNGEE. CDR3 length: 14 residues.

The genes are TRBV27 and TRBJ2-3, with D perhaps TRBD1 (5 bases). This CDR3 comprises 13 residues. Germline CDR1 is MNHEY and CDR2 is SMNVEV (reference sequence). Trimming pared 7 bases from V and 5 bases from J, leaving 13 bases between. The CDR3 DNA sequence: TGTGCCAGCACCCCGACGCAGGGAGATACGCAGTATTTT. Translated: CASTPTQGDTQYF.

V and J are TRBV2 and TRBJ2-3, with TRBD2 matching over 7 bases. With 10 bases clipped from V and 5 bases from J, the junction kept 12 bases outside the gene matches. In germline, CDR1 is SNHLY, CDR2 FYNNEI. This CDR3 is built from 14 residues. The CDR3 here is CANKPGLSLDTQYF. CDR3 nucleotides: TGTGCCAACAAACCGGGACTATCATTAGATACGCAGTATTTT.

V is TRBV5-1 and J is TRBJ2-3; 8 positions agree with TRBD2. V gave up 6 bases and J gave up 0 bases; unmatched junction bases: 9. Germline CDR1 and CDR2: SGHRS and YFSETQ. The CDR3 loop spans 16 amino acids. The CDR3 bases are TGCGCCAGCACCCCGCCGGGACTAGTGAGCACAGATACGCAGTATTTT. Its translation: CASTPPGLVSTDTQYF.

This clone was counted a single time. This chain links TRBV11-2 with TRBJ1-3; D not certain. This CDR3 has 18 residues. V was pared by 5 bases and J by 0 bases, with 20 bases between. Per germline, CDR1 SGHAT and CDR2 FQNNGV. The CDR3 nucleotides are TGTGCCAGCAGCCCCCCTATTTTGACGGAGAGCTCTGGAAACACCATATATTTT. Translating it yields CASSPPILTESSGNTIYF.